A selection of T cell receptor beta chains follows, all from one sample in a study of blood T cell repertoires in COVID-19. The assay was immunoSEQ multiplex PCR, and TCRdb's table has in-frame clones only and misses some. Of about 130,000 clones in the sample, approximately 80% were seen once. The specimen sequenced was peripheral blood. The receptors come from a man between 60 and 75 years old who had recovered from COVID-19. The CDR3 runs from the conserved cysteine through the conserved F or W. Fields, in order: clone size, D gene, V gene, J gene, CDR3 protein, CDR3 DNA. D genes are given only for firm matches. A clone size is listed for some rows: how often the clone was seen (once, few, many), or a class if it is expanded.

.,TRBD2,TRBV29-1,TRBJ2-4,CSVDGGDGNIQYF,TGCAGCGTTGACGGGGGGGATGGAAACATTCAGTACTTC
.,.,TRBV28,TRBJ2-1,CASQRTALQNEQFF,TGTGCCAGCCAAAGGACTGCTCTCCAAAATGAGCAGTTCTTC
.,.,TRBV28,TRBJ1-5,CASSLPGIEGNQPQHF,TGTGCCAGCAGTTTACCCGGGATCGAGGGCAATCAGCCCCAGCATTTT
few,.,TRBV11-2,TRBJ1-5,CASSPGESQPQHF,TGTGCCAGCAGCCCGGGGGAAAGTCAGCCCCAGCATTTT
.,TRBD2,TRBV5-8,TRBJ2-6,CASSLRSGGNGANVLTF,TGTGCCAGCAGCTTGCGTTCGGGGGGTAATGGGGCCAACGTCCTGACTTTC
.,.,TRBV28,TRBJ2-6,CASMESGANVLTF,TGTGCCAGCATGGAGTCTGGGGCCAACGTCCTGACTTTC
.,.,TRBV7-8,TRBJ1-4,CASSPVVDRGNEKLFF,TGTGCCAGCAGCCCAGTGGTGGACAGAGGAAATGAAAAACTGTTTTTT
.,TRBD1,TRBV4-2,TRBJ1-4,CASSQAHGTANEKLFF,TGTGCCAGCAGCCAAGCCCACGGGACAGCTAATGAAAAACTGTTTTTT
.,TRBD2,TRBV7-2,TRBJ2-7,CASSLGVLAGEWNEQYF,TGTGCCAGCAGCTTAGGGGTTTTAGCGGGGGAATGGAACGAGCAGTACTTC
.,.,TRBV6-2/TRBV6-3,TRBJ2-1,CASSYQALSGEQFF,TGTGCCAGCAGTTACCAAGCACTCTCCGGTGAGCAGTTCTTC
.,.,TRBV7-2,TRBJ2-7,CASSLRTAAYEQYF,TGTGCCAGCAGCTTACGGACAGCCGCCTACGAGCAGTACTTC
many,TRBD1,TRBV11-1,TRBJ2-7,CASSSDRVTYEQYF,TGTGCCAGCAGCTCGGACAGGGTCACCTACGAGCAGTACTTC
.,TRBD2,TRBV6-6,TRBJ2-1,CASSYSTSANEQFF,TGTGCCAGCAGTTACTCTACTAGCGCGAATGAGCAGTTCTTC
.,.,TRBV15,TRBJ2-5,CATSSGREVAETQYF,TGTGCCACCAGCAGCGGCAGGGAGGTTGCAGAGACCCAGTACTTC
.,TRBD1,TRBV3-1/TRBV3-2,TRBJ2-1,CASSQAGQGGNEQFF,TGTGCCAGCAGCCAAGCTGGACAGGGAGGTAATGAGCAGTTCTTC
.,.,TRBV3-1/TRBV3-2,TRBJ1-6,CASSQDSRVNASPLHF,TGTGCCAGCAGCCAAGATTCCAGGGTAAATGCCTCACCCCTCCACTTT
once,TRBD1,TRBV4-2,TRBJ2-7,CASSRRTGSSYEQYF,TGTGCCAGCAGCCGGAGGACAGGCAGCTCCTACGAGCAGTACTTC